What follows is one T cell receptor beta chain and its context. Its antigen has not been determined. No per-base quality is available; no much larger clone lies one base away. This sample is part of a study of OX40 agonist ivuxolimab in advanced cancers. For the study in its entirety: Ivuxolimab was an agonistic, fully human IgG2 monoclonal antibody directed against OX40 (CD134), a costimulatory receptor. Intravenous ivuxolimab was administered to patients every 2 weeks at six dose levels: 0.01, 0.1, 0.3, 1.5, 3 and 10 mg/kg. Of the roughly 51 patients in dose escalation, 19 had hepatocellular carcinoma, approximately 15 had melanoma, 9 had renal cell carcinoma and 9 had head and neck cancer. The dose-escalation cohort was 82.7% male with a mean age of around 64 years, ranging from roughly 23 to 80. Prior anti-PD-1, anti-PD-L1 or anti-CTLA-4 therapy was permitted, and checkpoint inhibitors had been received by about 37% of dose-escalation patients. Partial responses occurred in three dose-escalation patients, of whom one had hepatocellular carcinoma and two had cutaneous melanoma. Peripheral TCRbeta sequencing was intended to test whether TCR sequence diversity was altered and clonal T-cell expansion was caused by ivuxolimab. The paper describes the monotherapy dose-escalation part (N of about 54 patients) of the phase I trial of ivuxolimab.

To sequence the TCRbeta CDR3 region, genomic DNA was isolated from the sorted cells. TCRbeta CDR3 regions were sequenced using the immunoSEQ Assay. TCRdb re-hosts the immuneACCESS table, in-frame sequences only. Its copies lack some clones; in the studies checked, an unresolved V gene accounts for under half of them, and the cause for the rest is not known. This sample holds about 37,000 clones; approximately 90% were observed only once. The top ten clones comprise under 0.7% of the sample. Overall study outcomes, separate from this receptor: Low levels of normalized T-cell clonal expansion were also seen in some nonresponding patients. Clonal expansion of both CD4+ and CD8+ blood T cells was observed from baseline to week 6 at doses 0.1 to 3.0 mg/kg. In the 0.1-3.0 mg/kg groups, partial responders had among the lowest normalized peripheral clonal expansion, particularly in CD8+ T cells. The antigen specificity of the peripheral T cells that underwent clonal expansion was not determined. After ivuxolimab, CD8+ T cells had more expanded clones than CD4+ T cells on average.

The trial excluded patients who had a history of autoimmune disease or who were on systemic immunosuppression. Peripheral blood for TCR sequencing was drawn from every dose cohort at baseline, at cycle 4 day 1 and at cycle 7 day 1. Samples came from an open-label, multicenter, first-in-human phase I dose-escalation trial of ivuxolimab. Adults with locally advanced or metastatic head and neck squamous cell, hepatocellular, melanoma or renal cell carcinoma were enrolled in the trial. CD4+ and CD8+ T cells were sorted separately from peripheral blood before TCR sequencing. CDR1 and CDR2 were assigned from the germline V gene as LGHNA and YSLEER. Inclusive of the bounding cysteine and phenylalanine, the CDR3 is 13 residues long. Of all the DNA, just the CDR3 is kept, 39 bases in frame from base 1. V is cut by 4 bases and J by 4 bases, and the space between the germline ends is 10 bases.

The sequence was obtained from an adult with an advanced solid tumor such as melanoma, head and neck, liver or kidney cancer. The rearrangement joined TRBV4-3 to TRBJ1-1; the D gene identity is not certain. This sample comprised CD4+ or CD8+ T cells sorted from blood, obtained in a trial of the OX40 agonist ivuxolimab. The CDR3 protein is CASSRLGGTEAFF. The sequenced DNA is TGCGCCAGCAGCCGTCTGGGAGGCACTGAAGCTTTCTTT.